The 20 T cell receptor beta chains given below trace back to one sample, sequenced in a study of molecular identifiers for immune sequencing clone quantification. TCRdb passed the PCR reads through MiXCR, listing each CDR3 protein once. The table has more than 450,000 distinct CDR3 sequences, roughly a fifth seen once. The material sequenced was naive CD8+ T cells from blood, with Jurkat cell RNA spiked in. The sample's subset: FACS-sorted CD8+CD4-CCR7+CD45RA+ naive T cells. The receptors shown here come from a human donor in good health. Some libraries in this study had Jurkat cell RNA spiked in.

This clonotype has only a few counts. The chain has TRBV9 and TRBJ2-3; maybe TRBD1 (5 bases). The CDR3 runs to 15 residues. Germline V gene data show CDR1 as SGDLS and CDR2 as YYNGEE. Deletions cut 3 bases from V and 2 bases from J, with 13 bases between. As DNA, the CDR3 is TGTGCCAGCAGCGGAATGGGGCATCCCACAGATACGCAGTATTTT. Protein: CASSGMGHPTDTQYF.

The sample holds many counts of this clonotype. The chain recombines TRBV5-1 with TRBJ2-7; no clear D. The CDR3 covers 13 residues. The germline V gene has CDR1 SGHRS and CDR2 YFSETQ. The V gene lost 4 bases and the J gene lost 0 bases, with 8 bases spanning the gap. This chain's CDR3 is CASSGYNSYEQYF. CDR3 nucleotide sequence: TGCGCCAGCAGCGGATACAACTCCTACGAGCAGTACTTC.

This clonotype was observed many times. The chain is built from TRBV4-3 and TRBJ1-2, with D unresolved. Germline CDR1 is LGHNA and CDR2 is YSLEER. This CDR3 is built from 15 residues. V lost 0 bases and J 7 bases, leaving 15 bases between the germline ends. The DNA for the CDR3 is TGCGCCAGCAGCCAAGATCGAGGTGCCGGGCCTGGCTACACCTTC. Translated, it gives CASSQDRGAGPGYTF.

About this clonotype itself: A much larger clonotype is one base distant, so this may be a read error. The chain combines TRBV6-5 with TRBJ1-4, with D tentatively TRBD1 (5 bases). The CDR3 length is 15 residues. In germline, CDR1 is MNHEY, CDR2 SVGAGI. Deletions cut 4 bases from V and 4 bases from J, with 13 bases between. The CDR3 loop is CASSCGRDVNEKLFF. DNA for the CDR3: TGTGCCAGCAGTTGCGGTCGGGACGTTAATGAAAAACTGTTTTTT.

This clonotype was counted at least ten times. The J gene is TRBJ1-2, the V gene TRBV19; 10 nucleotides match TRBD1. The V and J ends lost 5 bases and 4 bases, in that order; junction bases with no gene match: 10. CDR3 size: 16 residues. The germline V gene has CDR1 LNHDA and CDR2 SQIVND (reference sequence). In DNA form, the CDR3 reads TGTGCCAGTAGTCCCGAGACAGGGGGCGTGAGCTATGGCTACACCTTC. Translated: CASSPETGGVSYGYTF.

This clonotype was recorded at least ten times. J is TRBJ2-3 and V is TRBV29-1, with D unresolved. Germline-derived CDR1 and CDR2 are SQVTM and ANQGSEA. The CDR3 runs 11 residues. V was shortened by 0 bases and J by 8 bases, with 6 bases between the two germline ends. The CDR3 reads CSVEDLGTQYF. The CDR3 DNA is TGCAGCGTTGAAGATCTGGGTACGCAGTATTTT.

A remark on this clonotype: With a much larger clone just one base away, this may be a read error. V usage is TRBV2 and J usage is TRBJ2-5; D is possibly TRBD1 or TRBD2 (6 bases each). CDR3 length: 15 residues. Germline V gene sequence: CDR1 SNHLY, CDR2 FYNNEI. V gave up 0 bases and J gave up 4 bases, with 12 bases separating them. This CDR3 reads CASSEAWGARETQYF. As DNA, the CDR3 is TGTGCCAGCAGTGAAGCATGGGGGGCCCGAGAGACCCAGTACTTC.

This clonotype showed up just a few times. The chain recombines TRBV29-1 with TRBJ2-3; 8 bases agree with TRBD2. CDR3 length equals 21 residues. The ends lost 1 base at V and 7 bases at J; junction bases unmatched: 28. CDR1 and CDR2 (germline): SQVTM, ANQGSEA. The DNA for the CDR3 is TGCAGCGTTGAAGCGGGGGGGGTCCCAGGCAGCCCTCAACCCTGGGAGTATACGCAGTATTTT. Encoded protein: CSVEAGGVPGSPQPWEYTQYF.

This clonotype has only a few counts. The CDR3 sequence is CSARVRDRGSYEQYF. In DNA, the CDR3 is TGCAGTGCTAGAGTCCGGGACAGGGGATCCTACGAGCAGTACTTC. The J gene is TRBJ2-7, the V gene TRBV20-1, with 10 bases matching TRBD1. CDR3 size: 15 residues. Germline values: CDR1 DFQATT, CDR2 SNEGSKA (reference sequence). The trim removed 1 base at V and 1 base at J, leaving 4 bases unmatched.

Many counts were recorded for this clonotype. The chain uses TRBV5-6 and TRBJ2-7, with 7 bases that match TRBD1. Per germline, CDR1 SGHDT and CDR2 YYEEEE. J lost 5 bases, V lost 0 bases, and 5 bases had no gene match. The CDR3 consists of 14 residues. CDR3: CASSLVNRGHEQYF. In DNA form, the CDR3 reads TGTGCCAGCAGCTTGGTTAACAGGGGCCACGAGCAGTACTTC.

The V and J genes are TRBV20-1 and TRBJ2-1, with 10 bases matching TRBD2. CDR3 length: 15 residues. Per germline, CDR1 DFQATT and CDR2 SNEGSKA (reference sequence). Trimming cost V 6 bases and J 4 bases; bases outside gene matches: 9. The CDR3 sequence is CSAKTPAGGYNEQFF. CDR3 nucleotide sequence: TGCAGTGCAAAAACTCCAGCGGGGGGGTACAATGAGCAGTTCTTC.

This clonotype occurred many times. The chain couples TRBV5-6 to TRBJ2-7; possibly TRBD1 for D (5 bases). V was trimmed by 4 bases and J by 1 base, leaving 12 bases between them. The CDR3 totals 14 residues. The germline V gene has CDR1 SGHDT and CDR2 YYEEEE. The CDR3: CASSLFDSSYEQYF. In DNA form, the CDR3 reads TGTGCCAGCAGCCTTTTCGACAGTTCCTACGAGCAGTACTTC.

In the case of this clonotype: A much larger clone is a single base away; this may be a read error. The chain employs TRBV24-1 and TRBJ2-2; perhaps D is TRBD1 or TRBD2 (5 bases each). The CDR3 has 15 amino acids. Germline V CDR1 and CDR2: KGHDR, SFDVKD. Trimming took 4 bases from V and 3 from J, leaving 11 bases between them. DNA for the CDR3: TGTGCCACCAGTGACCGGGACGGAGACACCGGGGAGCTGTTTTTT. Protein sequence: CATSDRDGDTGELFF.

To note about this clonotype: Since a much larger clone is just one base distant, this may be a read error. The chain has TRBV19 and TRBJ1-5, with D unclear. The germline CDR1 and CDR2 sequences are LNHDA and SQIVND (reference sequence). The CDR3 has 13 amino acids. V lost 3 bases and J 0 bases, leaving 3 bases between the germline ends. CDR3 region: CASSMSSNQPQHF. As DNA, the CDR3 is TGTGCCAGTAGTATGTCTAGCAATCAGCCCCAGCATTTT.

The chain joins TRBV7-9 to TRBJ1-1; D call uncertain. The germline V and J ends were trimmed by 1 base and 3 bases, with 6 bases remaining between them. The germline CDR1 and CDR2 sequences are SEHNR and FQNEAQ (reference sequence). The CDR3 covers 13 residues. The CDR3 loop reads CASSLGVHTEAFF. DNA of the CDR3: TGTGCCAGCAGCTTAGGGGTCCACACTGAAGCTTTCTTT. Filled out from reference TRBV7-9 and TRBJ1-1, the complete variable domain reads DTGVSQNPRHKITKRGQNVTFRCDPISEHNRLYWYRQTLGQGPEFLTYFQNEAQLEKSRLLSDRFSAERPKGSFSTLEIQRTEQGDSAMYLCASSLGVHTEAFFGQGTRLTVV.

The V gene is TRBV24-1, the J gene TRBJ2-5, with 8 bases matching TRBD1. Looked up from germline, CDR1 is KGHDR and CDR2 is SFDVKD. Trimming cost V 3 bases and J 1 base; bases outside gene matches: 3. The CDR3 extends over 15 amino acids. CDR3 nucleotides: TGTGCCACCAGTGATATAACAGGGGGCCAAGAGACCCAGTACTTC. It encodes CATSDITGGQETQYF.

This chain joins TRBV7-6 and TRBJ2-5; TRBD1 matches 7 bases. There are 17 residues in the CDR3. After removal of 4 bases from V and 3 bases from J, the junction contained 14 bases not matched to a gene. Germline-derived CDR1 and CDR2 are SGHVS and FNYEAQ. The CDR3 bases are TGTGCCAGCAGCTACCTGCCGGGACAGCCTCACGAAGAGACCCAGTACTTC. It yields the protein CASSYLPGQPHEETQYF.

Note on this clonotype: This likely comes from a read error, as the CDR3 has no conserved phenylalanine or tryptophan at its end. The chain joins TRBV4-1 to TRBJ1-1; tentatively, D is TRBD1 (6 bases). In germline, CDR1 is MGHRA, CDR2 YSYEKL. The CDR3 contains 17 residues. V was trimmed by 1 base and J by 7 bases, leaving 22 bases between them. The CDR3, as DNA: TGCGCCAGCAGCCAAGGGCTTAATCTGGGGGGCCGGAATGAAGCTTTCTCT. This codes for CASSQGLNLGGRNEAFS.

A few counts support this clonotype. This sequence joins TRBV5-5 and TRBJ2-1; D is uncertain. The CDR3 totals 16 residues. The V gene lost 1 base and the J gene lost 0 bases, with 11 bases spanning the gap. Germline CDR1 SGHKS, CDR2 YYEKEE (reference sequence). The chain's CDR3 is CASSLSLESSYNEQFF. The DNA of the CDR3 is TGTGCCAGCAGCTTGTCCCTGGAGAGCTCCTACAATGAGCAGTTCTTC.

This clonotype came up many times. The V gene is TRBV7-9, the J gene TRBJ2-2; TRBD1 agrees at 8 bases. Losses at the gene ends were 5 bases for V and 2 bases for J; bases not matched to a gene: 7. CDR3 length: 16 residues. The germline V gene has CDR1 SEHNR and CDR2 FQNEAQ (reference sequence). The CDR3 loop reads CASSPTGTGNTGELFF. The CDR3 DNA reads TGTGCCAGCAGCCCAACCGGGACAGGAAACACCGGGGAGCTGTTTTTT. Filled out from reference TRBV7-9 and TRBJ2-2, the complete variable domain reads DTGVSQNPRHKITKRGQNVTFRCDPISEHNRLYWYRQTLGQGPEFLTYFQNEAQLEKSRLLSDRFSAERPKGSFSTLEIQRTEQGDSAMYLCASSPTGTGNTGELFFGEGSRLTVL.